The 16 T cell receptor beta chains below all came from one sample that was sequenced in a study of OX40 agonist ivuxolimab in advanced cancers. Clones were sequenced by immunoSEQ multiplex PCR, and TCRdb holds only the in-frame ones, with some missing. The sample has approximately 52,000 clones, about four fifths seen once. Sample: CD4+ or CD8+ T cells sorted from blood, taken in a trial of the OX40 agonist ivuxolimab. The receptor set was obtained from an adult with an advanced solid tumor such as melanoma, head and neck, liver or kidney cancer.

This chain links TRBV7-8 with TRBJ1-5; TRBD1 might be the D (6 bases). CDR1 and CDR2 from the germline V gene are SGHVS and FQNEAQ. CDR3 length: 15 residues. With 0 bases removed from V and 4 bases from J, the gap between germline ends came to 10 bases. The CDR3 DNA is TGTGCCAGCAGCTTAGCAACAGGGAGTAATCAGCCCCAGCATTTT. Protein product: CASSLATGSNQPQHF.

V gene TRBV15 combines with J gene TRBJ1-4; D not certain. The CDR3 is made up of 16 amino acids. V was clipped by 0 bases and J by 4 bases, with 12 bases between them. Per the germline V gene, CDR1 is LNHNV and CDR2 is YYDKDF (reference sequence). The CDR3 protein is CATSRDPTGFNEKLFF. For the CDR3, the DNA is TGTGCCACCAGCAGAGATCCCACCGGATTTAATGAAAAACTGTTTTTT.

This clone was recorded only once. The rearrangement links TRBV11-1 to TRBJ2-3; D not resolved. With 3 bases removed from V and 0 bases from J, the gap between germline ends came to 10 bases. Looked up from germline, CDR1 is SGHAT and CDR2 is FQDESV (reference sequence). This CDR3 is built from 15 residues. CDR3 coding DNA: TGTGCCAGCAGCTTCACGGCTTATAGCACAGATACGCAGTATTTT. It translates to CASSFTAYSTDTQYF. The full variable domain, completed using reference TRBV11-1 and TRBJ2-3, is EAEVAQSPRYKITEKSQAVAFWCDPISGHATLYWYRQILGQGPELLVQFQDESVVDDSQLPKDRFSAERLKGVDSTLKIQPAELGDSAMYLCASSFTAYSTDTQYFGPGTRLTVL.

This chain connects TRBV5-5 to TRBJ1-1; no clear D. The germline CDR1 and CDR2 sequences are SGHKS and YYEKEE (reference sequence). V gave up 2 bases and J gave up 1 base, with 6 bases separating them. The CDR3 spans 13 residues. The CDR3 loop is CASSFVRNTEAFF. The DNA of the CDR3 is TGTGCCAGCAGCTTTGTAAGGAACACTGAAGCTTTCTTT. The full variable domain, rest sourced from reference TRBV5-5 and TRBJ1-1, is DAGVTQSPTHLIKTRGQQVTLRCSPISGHKSVSWYQQVLGQGPQFIFQYYEKEERGRGNFPDRFSARQFPNYSSELNVNALLLGDSALYLCASSFVRNTEAFFGQGTRLTVV.

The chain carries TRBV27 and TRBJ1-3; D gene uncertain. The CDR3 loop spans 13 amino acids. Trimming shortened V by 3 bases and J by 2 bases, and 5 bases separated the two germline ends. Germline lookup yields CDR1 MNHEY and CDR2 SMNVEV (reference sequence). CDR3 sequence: CASSLWAGNTIYF. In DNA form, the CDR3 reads TGTGCCAGCAGTTTGTGGGCTGGAAACACCATATATTTT.

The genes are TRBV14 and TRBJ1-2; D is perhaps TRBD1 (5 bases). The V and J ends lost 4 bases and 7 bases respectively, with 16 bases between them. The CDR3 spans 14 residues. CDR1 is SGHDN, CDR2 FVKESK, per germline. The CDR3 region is CASSRTRGSGGYTF. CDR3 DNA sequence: TGTGCCAGCAGCCGAACGCGGGGGTCAGGTGGCTACACCTTC.

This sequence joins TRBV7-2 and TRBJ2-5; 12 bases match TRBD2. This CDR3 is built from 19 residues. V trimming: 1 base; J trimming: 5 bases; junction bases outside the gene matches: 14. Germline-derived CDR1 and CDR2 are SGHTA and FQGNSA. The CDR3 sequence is CASSLVAPLAGGFGETQYF. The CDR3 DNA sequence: TGTGCCAGCAGCTTAGTGGCCCCACTAGCGGGAGGCTTTGGGGAGACCCAGTACTTC.

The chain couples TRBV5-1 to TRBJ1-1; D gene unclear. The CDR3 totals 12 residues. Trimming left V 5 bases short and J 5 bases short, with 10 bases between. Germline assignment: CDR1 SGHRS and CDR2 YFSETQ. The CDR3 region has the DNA TGCGCCAGCAGACAAGAGGGAACTGAAGCTTTCTTT. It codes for CASRQEGTEAFF.

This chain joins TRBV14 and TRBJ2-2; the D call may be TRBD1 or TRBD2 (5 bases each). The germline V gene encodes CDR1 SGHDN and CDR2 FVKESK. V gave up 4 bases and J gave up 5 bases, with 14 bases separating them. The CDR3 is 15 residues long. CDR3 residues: CASSPWGIGTGELFF. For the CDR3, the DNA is TGTGCCAGCAGCCCTTGGGGGATTGGGACCGGGGAGCTGTTTTTT.

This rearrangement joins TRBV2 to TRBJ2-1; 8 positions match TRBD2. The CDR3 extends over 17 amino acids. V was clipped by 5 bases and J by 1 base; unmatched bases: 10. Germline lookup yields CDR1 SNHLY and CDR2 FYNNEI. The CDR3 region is CASSRDGRAGSYNEQFF. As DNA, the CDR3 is TGTGCCAGCAGTAGAGACGGGAGGGCAGGGTCCTACAATGAGCAGTTCTTC.

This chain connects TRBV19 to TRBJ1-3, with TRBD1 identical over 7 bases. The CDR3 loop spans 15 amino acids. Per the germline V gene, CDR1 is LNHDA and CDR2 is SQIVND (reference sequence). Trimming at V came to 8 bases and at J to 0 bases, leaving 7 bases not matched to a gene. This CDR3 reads CASSGQLVSGNTIYF. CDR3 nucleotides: TGTGCCAGTTCGGGACAGCTAGTCTCTGGAAACACCATATATTTT.

In DNA, the CDR3 is TGTGCCAGCAGCCCCTGGGGCGGGGGTAATGAAAAACTGTTTTTT. Protein product: CASSPWGGGNEKLFF. V usage is TRBV11-2 and J usage is TRBJ1-4; TRBD1 might be the D (5 bases). The ends were cut back, 5 bases at V and 4 bases at J, with 14 bases in the middle. Germline V gene sequence: CDR1 SGHAT, CDR2 FQNNGV. The CDR3 is made up of 15 amino acids. The full variable domain, rest sourced from reference TRBV11-2 and TRBJ1-4, is EAGVAQSPRYKIIEKRQSVAFWCNPISGHATLYWYQQILGQGPKLLIQFQNNGVVDDSQLPKDRFSAERLKGVDSTLKIQPAKLEDSAVYLCASSPWGGGNEKLFFGSGTQLSVL.

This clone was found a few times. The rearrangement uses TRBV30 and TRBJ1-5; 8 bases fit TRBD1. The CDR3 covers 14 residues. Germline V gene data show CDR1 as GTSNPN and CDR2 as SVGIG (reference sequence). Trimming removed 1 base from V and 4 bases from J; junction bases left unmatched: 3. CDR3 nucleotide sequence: TGTGCCTGGAGTGGGACAGGGCGGAATCAGCCCCAGCATTTT. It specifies CAWSGTGRNQPQHF.

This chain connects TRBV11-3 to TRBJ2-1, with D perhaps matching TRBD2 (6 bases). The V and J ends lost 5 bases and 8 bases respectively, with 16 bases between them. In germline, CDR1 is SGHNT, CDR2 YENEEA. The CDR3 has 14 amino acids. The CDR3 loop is CASSPGLQGDEQFF. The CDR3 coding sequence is TGTGCCAGCAGCCCGGGACTTCAAGGGGATGAGCAGTTCTTC.

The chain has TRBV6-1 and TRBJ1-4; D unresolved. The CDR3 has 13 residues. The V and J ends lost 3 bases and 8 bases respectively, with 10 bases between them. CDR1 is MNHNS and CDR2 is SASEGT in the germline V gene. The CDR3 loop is CASSEDPREKLFF. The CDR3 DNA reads TGTGCCAGCAGTGAGGATCCCAGGGAAAAACTGTTTTTT.

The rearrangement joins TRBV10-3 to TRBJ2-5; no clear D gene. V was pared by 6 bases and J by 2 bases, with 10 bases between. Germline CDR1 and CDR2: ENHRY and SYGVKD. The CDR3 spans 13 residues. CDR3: CAISRGFQETQYF. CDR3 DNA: TGTGCCATCAGCCGAGGATTTCAAGAGACCCAGTACTTC.